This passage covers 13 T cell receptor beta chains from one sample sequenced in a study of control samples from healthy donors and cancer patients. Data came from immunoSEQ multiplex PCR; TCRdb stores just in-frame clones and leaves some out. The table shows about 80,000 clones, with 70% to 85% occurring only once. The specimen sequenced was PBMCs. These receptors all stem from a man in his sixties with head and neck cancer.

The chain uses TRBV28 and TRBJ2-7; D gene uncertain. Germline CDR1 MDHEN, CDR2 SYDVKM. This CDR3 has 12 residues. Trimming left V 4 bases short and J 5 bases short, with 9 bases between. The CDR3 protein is CASSSAFHEQYF. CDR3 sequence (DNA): TGTGCCAGCAGTTCAGCTTTCCACGAGCAGTACTTC.

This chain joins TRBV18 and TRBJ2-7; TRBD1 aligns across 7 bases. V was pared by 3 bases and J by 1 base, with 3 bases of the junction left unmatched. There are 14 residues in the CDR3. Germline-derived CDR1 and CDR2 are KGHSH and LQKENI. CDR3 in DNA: TGTGCCAGCTCACCCGGACAGGAATCCTACGAGCAGTACTTC. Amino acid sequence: CASSPGQESYEQYF.

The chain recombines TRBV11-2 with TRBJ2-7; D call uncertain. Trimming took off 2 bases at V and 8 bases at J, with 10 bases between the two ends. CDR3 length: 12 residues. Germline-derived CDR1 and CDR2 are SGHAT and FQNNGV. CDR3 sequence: CASSLRTAKQYF. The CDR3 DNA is TGTGCCAGCAGCTTAAGAACGGCGAAGCAGTACTTC.

CDR3 nucleotide sequence: TGTGCCAGCAGGAGTCAGTGGAACACTGAAGCTTTCTTT. This encodes CASRSQWNTEAFF. The chain uses TRBV2 and TRBJ1-1; D gene uncertain. CDR3 length: 13 amino acids. Germline V gives CDR1 SNHLY, CDR2 FYNNEI. The germline V and J ends were trimmed by 6 bases and 1 base, with 9 bases remaining between them.

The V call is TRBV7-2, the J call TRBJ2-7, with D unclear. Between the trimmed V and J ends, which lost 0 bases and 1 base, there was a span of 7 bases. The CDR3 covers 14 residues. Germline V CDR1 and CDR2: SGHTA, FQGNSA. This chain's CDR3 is CASSLAASSYEQYF. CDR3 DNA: TGTGCCAGCAGCTTAGCGGCTAGTTCCTACGAGCAGTACTTC.

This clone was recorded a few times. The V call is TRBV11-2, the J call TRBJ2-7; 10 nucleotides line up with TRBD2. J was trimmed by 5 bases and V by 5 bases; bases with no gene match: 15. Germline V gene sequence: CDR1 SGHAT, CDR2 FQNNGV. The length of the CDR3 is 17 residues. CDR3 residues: CASSRLASGRVANEQYF. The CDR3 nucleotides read TGTGCCAGCAGCCGACTCGCTAGCGGGAGAGTAGCAAACGAGCAGTACTTC.

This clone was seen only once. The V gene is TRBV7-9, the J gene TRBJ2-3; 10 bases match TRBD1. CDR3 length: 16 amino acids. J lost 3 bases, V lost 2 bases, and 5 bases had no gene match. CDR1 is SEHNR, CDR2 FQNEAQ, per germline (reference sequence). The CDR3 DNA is TGTGCCAGCAGCTTAATCGGGACAGGGGTGACAGATACGCAGTATTTT. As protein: CASSLIGTGVTDTQYF.

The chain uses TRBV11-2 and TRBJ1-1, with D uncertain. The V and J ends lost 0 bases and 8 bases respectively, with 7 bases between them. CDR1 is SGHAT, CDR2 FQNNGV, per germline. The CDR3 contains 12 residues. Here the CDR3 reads CASSLEKSEAFF. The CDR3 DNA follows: TGTGCCAGCAGCTTAGAAAAGTCCGAAGCTTTCTTT. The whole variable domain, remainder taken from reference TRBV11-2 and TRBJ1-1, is EAGVAQSPRYKIIEKRQSVAFWCNPISGHATLYWYQQILGQGPKLLIQFQNNGVVDDSQLPKDRFSAERLKGVDSTLKIQPAKLEDSAVYLCASSLEKSEAFFGQGTRLTVV.

The CDR3 bases are TGCGCCAGCAGCCTACAGGGGGTGGCCGGGGAGCTGTTTTTT. Its protein product is CASSLQGVAGELFF. The chain carries TRBV5-1 and TRBJ2-2; 8 bases agree with TRBD1. The J segment lost 6 bases and the V segment lost 4 bases, leaving 5 bases of the junction unmatched. The V gene's germline CDR1 is SGHRS and CDR2 YFSETQ. CDR3 length: 14 amino acids.

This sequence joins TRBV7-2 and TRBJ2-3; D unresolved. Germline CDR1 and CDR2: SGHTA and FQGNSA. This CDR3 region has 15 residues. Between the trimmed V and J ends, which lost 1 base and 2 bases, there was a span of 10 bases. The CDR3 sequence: CASSLVVAVTDTQYF. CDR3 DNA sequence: TGTGCCAGCAGCTTAGTAGTAGCCGTCACAGATACGCAGTATTTT.

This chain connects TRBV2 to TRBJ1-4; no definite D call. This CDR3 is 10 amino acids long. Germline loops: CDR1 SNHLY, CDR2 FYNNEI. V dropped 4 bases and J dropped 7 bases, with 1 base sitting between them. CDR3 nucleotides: TGTGCCAGCAGTGTTGAAAAACTGTTTTTT. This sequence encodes CASSVEKLFF.

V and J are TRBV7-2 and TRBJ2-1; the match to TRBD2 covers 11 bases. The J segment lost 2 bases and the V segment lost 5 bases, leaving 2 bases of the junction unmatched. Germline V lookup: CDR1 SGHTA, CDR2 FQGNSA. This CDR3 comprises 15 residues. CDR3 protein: CASSVSGRAYNEQFF. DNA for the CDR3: TGTGCCAGCAGCGTTAGCGGGAGGGCCTACAATGAGCAGTTCTTC. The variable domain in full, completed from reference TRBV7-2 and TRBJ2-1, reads GAGVSQSPSNKVTEKGKDVELRCDPISGHTALYWYRQSLGQGLEFLIYFQGNSAPDKSGLPSDRFSAERTGGSVSTLTIQRTQQEDSAVYLCASSVSGRAYNEQFFGPGTRLTVL.

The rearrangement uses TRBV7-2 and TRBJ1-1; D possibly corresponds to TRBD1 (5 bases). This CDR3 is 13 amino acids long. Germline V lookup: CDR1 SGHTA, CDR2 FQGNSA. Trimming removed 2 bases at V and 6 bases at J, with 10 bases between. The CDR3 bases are TGTGCCAGCAGCTTAATGGGGGGGTCTGAAGCTTTCTTT. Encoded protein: CASSLMGGSEAFF.